This is a list of T cell receptor beta chains from one sample in a study of T cell repertoires in cytomegalovirus infection. Their antigens remain unidentified. TCRdb redid the calling of the reads with MiXCR, one entry per CDR3 protein. The data contain roughly 570,000 distinct CDR3 sequences, around 40% of them seen just once; the ten biggest clones take up about 46%. Sequenced material: cultured PBMCs, taken from culture after CMV antigen stimulation. These receptors were taken from a human donor in good health (CMV status not recorded). Some clones in this sample may be carry-over from other donors' samples. The CDR3 runs from the conserved cysteine through the conserved F or W. A D gene is named only where the DNA matches it firmly. Clone sizes are given selectively: once, few, many, or a class where the clone is expanded.

d_call,clone_size,v_call,j_call,cdr3_nt,cdr3_aa
-,-,TRBV6-5,TRBJ2-3,TGTGCCAGCAGTCCACTAGTTCCTAACACAGATACGCAGTATTTT,CASSPLVPNTDTQYF
TRBD2,few,TRBV19,TRBJ2-1,TGTGCCAGTAGTACTAGCGGTCCGAAGGTGAATGAGCAGTTCTTC,CASSTSGPKVNEQFF
-,-,TRBV6-1,TRBJ2-5,TGTGCCAGCAGTGGCATAGGAGCAGAACAAGAGACCCAGTACTTC,CASSGIGAEQETQYF
-,few,TRBV19,TRBJ2-6,TGTGCCATTAATAGACGGGATCAGGACTTCCTGACTTTC,CAINRRDQDFLTF
TRBD1,many,TRBV7-2,TRBJ2-5,TGTGCCAGCAGCTTAGGGGCGGGACAGGGGTTGGAGACCCAGTACTTC,CASSLGAGQGLETQYF
-,-,TRBV12-3/TRBV12-4,TRBJ2-7,TGTGCCAGCAGCTCCTGGGGCTCGAGCTCCTACGAGCAGTACTTC,CASSSWGSSSYEQYF
-,many,TRBV7-8,TRBJ1-2,TGTGCCAGCAGCTCGGACGGCGTATATGGCTACACCTTC,CASSSDGVYGYTF
-,-,TRBV7-2,TRBJ1-6,TGTGCCAGCAGCTTTCGACTGTATAATTCACCCCTCCACTTT,CASSFRLYNSPLHF
TRBD2,few,TRBV28,TRBJ2-3,TGTGCCAGCAGTTACCTTTGGGGGGGGACGACAGATACGCAGTATTTT,CASSYLWGGTTDTQYF
-,-,TRBV10-3,TRBJ2-7,TGTGCCATCAGTGAGGGGTACTACGAGCAGTACTTC,CAISEGYYEQYF
TRBD1,few,TRBV6-2/TRBV6-3,TRBJ1-2,TGTGCCAGCAGCTACAGGGGTCCGGGCGGCTACACCTTC,CASSYRGPGGYTF
-,-,TRBV7-2,TRBJ2-7,TGTGCCAGCAGTTACCAGGGCGGCTCCTACGAGCAGTACTTC,CASSYQGGSYEQYF
TRBD2,-,TRBV2,TRBJ2-1,TGTGCCAGCAGCAGCGGACTAGCGGGGGCGGGTGTGGCGCAGTTCTTC,CASSSGLAGAGVAQFF
-,-,TRBV6-2/TRBV6-3,TRBJ1-2,TGTGCCAGCAGAGAGGACGATAACTATGGCTACACCTTC,CASREDDNYGYTF
-,-,TRBV18,TRBJ1-2,TGTGCCAGCTCACCCGGGACACCGGCTAACTATGGCTACACCTTC,CASSPGTPANYGYTF
TRBD2,few,TRBV6-6,TRBJ2-1,TGTGCCAGCAGTCGCCTAGCGGGGGCTAGGGGTGAGCAGTTCTTC,CASSRLAGARGEQFF
-,few,TRBV7-6,TRBJ2-5,TGTGCCAGCAGCAAGATCACAGGCGCGTGGGTAGAGACCCAGTACTTC,CASSKITGAWVETQYF
TRBD1,-,TRBV2,TRBJ1-1,TGTGCCAGCAGAAACGGACAGGGGGCAAGGAACACTGAAGCTTTCTTT,CASRNGQGARNTEAFF
TRBD2,-,TRBV7-8,TRBJ2-3,TGTGCCAGCAGCTCGGCGGGGAGGGAGCAGTATTTT,CASSSAGREQYF
-,-,TRBV27,TRBJ1-1,TGTGCCAGCAGTTTACATAGGCAGGACACTGAAGCTTTCTTT,CASSLHRQDTEAFF
TRBD1,-,TRBV19,TRBJ2-3,TGTGCCAGTAGTATAAGATGGACAGGCCCAGATACGCAGTATTTT,CASSIRWTGPDTQYF
-,few,TRBV7-2,TRBJ2-7,TGTGCCAGCAGCTTAAGGGGCCGCTACGAGCAGTACTTC,CASSLRGRYEQYF
-,-,TRBV29-1,TRBJ2-3,TGCAGCGTTGGGGATGGCACAGATACGCAGTATTTT,CSVGDGTDTQYF
-,-,TRBV5-5,TRBJ2-3,TGTGCCAGCAGCTCGCACCCGACAGTGGCAGATACGCAGTATTTT,CASSSHPTVADTQYF
-,many,TRBV7-2,TRBJ1-5,TGTGCCAGCAGCTTAGAAAGTTTAGGTCAGCCCCAGCATTTT,CASSLESLGQPQHF
-,-,TRBV12-3/TRBV12-4,TRBJ1-2,TGTGCCAGCAGTTCTACAGGGTTCTCGGATGGCTACACCTTC,CASSSTGFSDGYTF
TRBD2,once,TRBV4-1,TRBJ2-7,TGTGCCAGCAGCCAAGATGGAGCGGGGGGACGCTACGAGCAGTACTTC,CASSQDGAGGRYEQYF
TRBD2,-,TRBV18,TRBJ2-7,TGTGCCAGCTCACCTACCCGGGAGGTGGTACACGAGCAGTACTTC,CASSPTREVVHEQYF
-,few,TRBV27,TRBJ2-7,TGTGCCAGCAGTTTTGCGGGGGCCGGCTGGGAGCAGTACTTC,CASSFAGAGWEQYF
-,-,TRBV4-2,TRBJ1-3,TGTGCCAGCAGCCAATCGTTCAGCTCTGGAAACACCATATATTTT,CASSQSFSSGNTIYF
TRBD2,-,TRBV20-1,TRBJ2-3,TGCAGTGCTGGCGGGGGGCCAGAGGATACGCAGTATTTT,CSAGGGPEDTQYF
TRBD1,-,TRBV20-1,TRBJ2-7,TGCAGTGCTACTCAACAGGGGGTACCCTCCGAGCAGTACTTC,CSATQQGVPSEQYF
TRBD2,-,TRBV10-2,TRBJ2-3,TGCGCCAGCAAATCGCAGCGGGAGACAGATACGCAGTATTTT,CASKSQRETDTQYF
-,-,TRBV6-6,TRBJ2-2,TGTGCCAGCAGTCAACTGCCGGGACTCGGCAGGACCGGGGAGCTGTTTTTT,CASSQLPGLGRTGELFF
-,-,TRBV12-5,TRBJ2-3,TGTGCTAGTGGAGACACAGATACGCAGTATTTT,CASGDTDTQYF
-,-,TRBV15,TRBJ2-1,TGTGCCACCAGCAGAGACCCCGCGAGTTCCTACAATGAGCAGTTCTTC,CATSRDPASSYNEQFF
-,-,TRBV12-3/TRBV12-4,TRBJ1-4,TGTGCCAGCAGGAAACAGGGATATGAAAAACTGTTTTTT,CASRKQGYEKLFF
-,-,TRBV12-3/TRBV12-4,TRBJ1-5,TGTGCCAGCAGTCAAAAGGGGTTCTATAGCAATCAGCCCCAGCATTTT,CASSQKGFYSNQPQHF
-,-,TRBV25-1,TRBJ2-1,TGTGCCAGCAGTGAATATGGGGGGGCCGATGAGCAGTTCTTC,CASSEYGGADEQFF
TRBD1,few,TRBV11-3,TRBJ1-1,TGTGCCAGCAGCTTAGATCTCCACAGGGGGAACACTGAAGCTTTCTTT,CASSLDLHRGNTEAFF
-,-,TRBV4-3,TRBJ2-5,TGCGCCAGCAGCCAAGATGTGTCTGGAGATGAGACCCAGTACTTC,CASSQDVSGDETQYF
-,-,TRBV5-1,TRBJ1-3,TGCGCCAGCAGCTCTACAGGGACCTCTGGAAACACCATATATTTT,CASSSTGTSGNTIYF
-,-,TRBV2,TRBJ2-7,TGTGCCACCCGAACAGGGACGTATGAGCACCCGTACTTC,CATRTGTYEHPYF
TRBD2,-,TRBV2,TRBJ2-1,TGTGCCAGCAGACGAAGCGGGAGTCGGAGCAATGAGCAGTTCTTC,CASRRSGSRSNEQFF
-,-,TRBV20-1,TRBJ2-3,TGCAGTGCTAGAACGGGACCCAACACAGATACGCAGTATTTT,CSARTGPNTDTQYF
TRBD2,few,TRBV20-1,TRBJ2-1,TGCAGTGCACTAACAGCGGGGGGAGCCTACAATGAGCAGTTCTTC,CSALTAGGAYNEQFF
TRBD1,few,TRBV7-9,TRBJ1-4,TGTGCCAGCAGCTTTTGGACAGGCAACGAAGCTAATGAAAAACTGTTTTTT,CASSFWTGNEANEKLFF
TRBD1,-,TRBV7-2,TRBJ2-1,TGTGCCAGCAGCCTTACAGGGGTACCTGAGCAGTTCTTC,CASSLTGVPEQFF
-,-,TRBV5-1,TRBJ1-2,TGCGCCAGCAGCCCCATGCCGGGGGCAGGTCAGGGCTACACCTTC,CASSPMPGAGQGYTF
TRBD2,-,TRBV7-2,TRBJ2-5,TGTGCCAGCAGCTTCACTAGCGGGGGGGCGGTGACCCAGTACTTC,CASSFTSGGAVTQYF
TRBD2,-,TRBV10-3,TRBJ2-1,TGTGCCATCAGGGAACTAGCGGGAGACAATGAGCAGTTCTTC,CAIRELAGDNEQFF
-,-,TRBV4-3,TRBJ2-1,TGCGCCAGCAGCCAAGACGTTCCGGGACCGTACAATGAGCAGTTCTTC,CASSQDVPGPYNEQFF
TRBD2,few,TRBV7-6,TRBJ2-7,TGTGCCAGCAGTCGGGGGGAAACGGGGGACGAGCAGTACTTC,CASSRGETGDEQYF
TRBD2,many,TRBV7-2,TRBJ2-3,TGTGCCAGCAGCTTAGTCGGGAGGGCGACAGATACGCAGTATTTT,CASSLVGRATDTQYF
-,few,TRBV6-6,TRBJ2-7,TGTGCCAGCAGTTACGGGCAGGGAGAACAATACGAGCAGTACTTC,CASSYGQGEQYEQYF